A selection of T cell receptor beta chains follows, all from one sample in a study of shared clonotypes between healthy human individuals. Using immunoSEQ multiplex PCR, the repertoire was profiled, and TCRdb retains in-frame clones only, with some absent. The table has about 2 million clones, 85% to 95% seen once. The sequencing input was naive CD8+ T cells sorted from blood. These receptors were collected from a young man in good health. The CDR3 runs from the conserved cysteine through the conserved F or W. Fields, in order: D gene, J gene, V gene, clone size, CDR3 DNA, CDR3 protein. A D gene is named only where the DNA matches it firmly. Some rows have no size entry. The others give once, few or many, or a class for an expanded clone.

D gene: TRBD2
J gene: TRBJ2-2
V gene: TRBV27
clone size: .
CDR3 DNA: TGTGCCAGCAGTTTAGGAGCGGGAGAGGGCGGCGGCGGGGAGCTGTTTTTT
CDR3 protein: CASSLGAGEGGGGELFF

D gene: TRBD2
J gene: TRBJ2-1
V gene: TRBV30
clone size: .
CDR3 DNA: TGTGCCTGGAGTGTTGGAGCGGGAGGTGACTACAATGAGCAGTTCTTC
CDR3 protein: CAWSVGAGGDYNEQFF

D gene: TRBD1
J gene: TRBJ2-7
V gene: TRBV5-5
clone size: .
CDR3 DNA: TGTGCCAGCAGCTTGCAGGGTCTGGGACAGGGACTTTCCTACGAGCAGTACTTC
CDR3 protein: CASSLQGLGQGLSYEQYF

D gene: .
J gene: TRBJ2-2
V gene: TRBV4-3
clone size: .
CDR3 DNA: TGCGCCAGCAGCCAAGATGCCCTAGCAGAGAACACCGGGGAGCTGTTTTTT
CDR3 protein: CASSQDALAENTGELFF

D gene: TRBD2
J gene: TRBJ2-7
V gene: TRBV5-6
clone size: .
CDR3 DNA: TGTGCCAGCAGCTTGATAGCGGGGTACTACGAGCAGTACTTC
CDR3 protein: CASSLIAGYYEQYF

D gene: TRBD2
J gene: TRBJ2-2
V gene: TRBV7-9
clone size: once
CDR3 DNA: TGTGCCAGCATCCCGTCCGGGACTAGCGGGAGGCCCACCGGGGAGCTGTTTTTT
CDR3 protein: CASIPSGTSGRPTGELFF

D gene: .
J gene: TRBJ2-7
V gene: TRBV7-8
clone size: .
CDR3 DNA: TGTGCCAGCAGCTTAAAATCTGGGTCCCTATACGAGCAGTACTTC
CDR3 protein: CASSLKSGSLYEQYF

D gene: TRBD1
J gene: TRBJ1-2
V gene: TRBV27
clone size: .
CDR3 DNA: TGTGCCAGCAGTTTATCGACAGGGTCTAATGGCTACACCTTC
CDR3 protein: CASSLSTGSNGYTF

D gene: .
J gene: TRBJ1-1
V gene: TRBV19
clone size: once
CDR3 DNA: TGTGCCAGTAGTATGGGGTCTTACAGGGCGCCTGAAGCTTTCTTT
CDR3 protein: CASSMGSYRAPEAFF

D gene: TRBD1
J gene: TRBJ2-7
V gene: TRBV7-9
clone size: .
CDR3 DNA: TGTGCCAGCAGCTCTCCGGGACAGGGGGCTGTGGAGCAGTACTTC
CDR3 protein: CASSSPGQGAVEQYF

D gene: TRBD2
J gene: TRBJ2-5
V gene: TRBV7-2
clone size: .
CDR3 DNA: TGTGCCAGCAGCTTAGTGGGGGGGTTGGAGACCCAGTACTTC
CDR3 protein: CASSLVGGLETQYF

D gene: .
J gene: TRBJ2-1
V gene: TRBV28
clone size: .
CDR3 DNA: TGTGCCAGCAGTCGACAGCTCAATGAGCAGTTCTTC
CDR3 protein: CASSRQLNEQFF

D gene: .
J gene: TRBJ2-7
V gene: TRBV4-1
clone size: .
CDR3 DNA: TGCGCCAGCAGCCAAGGAACAGAAACATACTACGAGCAGTACTTC
CDR3 protein: CASSQGTETYYEQYF

D gene: .
J gene: TRBJ1-1
V gene: TRBV6-5
clone size: .
CDR3 DNA: TGTGCCAGCACCCCACGGGCCGGGGACACTGAAGCTTTCTTT
CDR3 protein: CASTPRAGDTEAFF

D gene: TRBD1
J gene: TRBJ1-1
V gene: TRBV4-1
clone size: .
CDR3 DNA: TGCGCCAGCAGCCAAGTACAGGGGGGGATTAACACTGAAGCTTTCTTT
CDR3 protein: CASSQVQGGINTEAFF

D gene: TRBD1
J gene: TRBJ1-1
V gene: TRBV4-3
clone size: .
CDR3 DNA: TGCGCCAGCAGCCAAGTAGGACAGGGGGCACTTTATGACACTGAAGCTTTCTTT
CDR3 protein: CASSQVGQGALYDTEAFF

D gene: TRBD1
J gene: TRBJ1-2
V gene: TRBV28
clone size: .
CDR3 DNA: TGTGCCAGCAGTTGGTGGACAGGGGAAGGCTACACCTTC
CDR3 protein: CASSWWTGEGYTF

D gene: .
J gene: TRBJ2-2
V gene: TRBV7-9
clone size: .
CDR3 DNA: TGTGCCAGCAGCTTGACTAGCACCGGGGAGCTGTTTTTT
CDR3 protein: CASSLTSTGELFF

D gene: .
J gene: TRBJ2-1
V gene: TRBV25-1
clone size: .
CDR3 DNA: TGTGCCAGCAGTGAATGGGGCAGCCCTGACAATGAGCAGTTCTTC
CDR3 protein: CASSEWGSPDNEQFF

D gene: .
J gene: TRBJ2-1
V gene: TRBV14
clone size: .
CDR3 DNA: TGTGCCAGCAGCCGACAAGGATTCTACAATGAGCAGTTCTTC
CDR3 protein: CASSRQGFYNEQFF

D gene: TRBD2
J gene: TRBJ2-1
V gene: TRBV30
clone size: .
CDR3 DNA: TGTGCCTGGAGTGTAGTAGCGGGGAACTACAATGAGCAGTTCTTC
CDR3 protein: CAWSVVAGNYNEQFF

D gene: TRBD2
J gene: TRBJ2-1
V gene: TRBV7-9
clone size: once
CDR3 DNA: TGTGCCACCCTAGGGGATAGCGGGAGGGCCTTGTACAATGAGCAGTTCTTC
CDR3 protein: CATLGDSGRALYNEQFF

D gene: .
J gene: TRBJ2-7
V gene: TRBV11-2
clone size: .
CDR3 DNA: TGTGCCAGCAGCGCGATGACAGGCTACGAGCAGTACTTC
CDR3 protein: CASSAMTGYEQYF